Included here is one TCR beta chain sequence, with context. These data are taken from a study of blood T cell repertoires in COVID-19. Turning to the study itself: Samples taken during acute and convalescent COVID-19 were collected in the United States, Italy and Spain.

The table came from immunoSEQ multiplex PCR; TCRdb's copy has only in-frame clones and leaves some out. Among 350,000 to 450,000 clones listed, roughly 90% were seen once. Allocation to cohorts depended on clinical history reported by the participants. Up to 2 weeks before entering the study, exposed participants had met a COVID-19 case. V was pared by 7 bases and J by 2 bases, with 4 bases of the junction left unmatched. The CDR3 extends over 13 amino acids. Germline-derived CDR1 and CDR2 are WSHSY and SAAADI. The TCR was taken from a middle-aged woman who had been exposed to COVID-19. Material for sequencing was PBMCs or T cells enriched from blood (not recorded which). The J gene is TRBJ2-7, the V gene TRBV10-2, with 8 positions matching TRBD1. This chain's CDR3 is CASTSGQAYEQYF. The CDR3 bases are TGCGCCAGCACCTCGGGACAGGCCTACGAGCAGTACTTC.